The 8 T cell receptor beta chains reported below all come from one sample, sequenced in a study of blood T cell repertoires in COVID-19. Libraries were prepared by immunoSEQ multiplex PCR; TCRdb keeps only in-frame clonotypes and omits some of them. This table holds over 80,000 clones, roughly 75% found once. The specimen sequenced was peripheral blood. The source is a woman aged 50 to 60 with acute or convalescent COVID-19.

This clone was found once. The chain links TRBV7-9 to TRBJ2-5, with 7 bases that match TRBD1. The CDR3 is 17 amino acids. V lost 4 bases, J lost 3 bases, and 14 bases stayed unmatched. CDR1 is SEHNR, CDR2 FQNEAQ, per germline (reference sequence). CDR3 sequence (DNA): TGTGCCAGCAGCTCCGGACCGTACAGGGGACGGGAAGAGACCCAGTACTTC. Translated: CASSSGPYRGREETQYF. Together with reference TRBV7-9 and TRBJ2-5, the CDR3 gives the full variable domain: DTGVSQNPRHKITKRGQNVTFRCDPISEHNRLYWYRQTLGQGPEFLTYFQNEAQLEKSRLLSDRFSAERPKGSFSTLEIQRTEQGDSAMYLCASSSGPYRGREETQYFGPGTRLLVL.

The CDR3 DNA is TGTGCCAGCAAAAGGGGGCTGGGGGAGACCCAGTACTTC. Its translation: CASKRGLGETQYF. The chain links TRBV12-3 or TRBV12-4 to TRBJ2-5, with 7 bases lining up with TRBD1. The CDR3 contains 13 residues. V was pared by 7 bases and J by 5 bases, with 7 bases of the junction left unmatched.

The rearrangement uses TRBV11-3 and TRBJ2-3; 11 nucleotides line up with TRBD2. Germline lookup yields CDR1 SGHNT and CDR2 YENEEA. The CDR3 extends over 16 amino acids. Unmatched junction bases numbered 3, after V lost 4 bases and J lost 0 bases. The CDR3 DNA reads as TGTGCCAGCAGCTCGGGACTAGCGGAGAGCACAGATACGCAGTATTTT. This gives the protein CASSSGLAESTDTQYF.

The CDR3 spells CASSLALAGSQYNEQFF. CDR3 coding DNA: TGTGCCAGCAGCTTAGCGCTAGCGGGGAGCCAATACAATGAGCAGTTCTTC. The chain uses TRBV7-2 and TRBJ2-1, with TRBD2 matching 9 bases. The J segment lost 4 bases and the V segment lost 0 bases, leaving 7 bases of the junction unmatched. CDR3 size: 17 residues. CDR1 and CDR2 from the germline V gene are SGHTA and FQGNSA.

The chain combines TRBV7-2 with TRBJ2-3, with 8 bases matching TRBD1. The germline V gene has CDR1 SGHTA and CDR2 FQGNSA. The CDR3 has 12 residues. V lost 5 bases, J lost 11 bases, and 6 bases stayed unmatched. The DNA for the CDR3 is TGTGCCAGCAGCCCGGGGACAGGAAGGCAGTATTTT. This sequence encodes CASSPGTGRQYF.

This chain's CDR3 is CASSLVVSLAYTDTQYF. The CDR3, as DNA: TGTGCCAGCAGCTTAGTAGTCTCCCTCGCATACACAGATACGCAGTATTTT. This sequence joins TRBV7-8 and TRBJ2-3; unclear D gene. The V and J ends lost 1 base and 2 bases respectively, with 16 bases between them. CDR1 and CDR2 (germline): SGHVS, FQNEAQ. The CDR3 loop spans 17 amino acids.

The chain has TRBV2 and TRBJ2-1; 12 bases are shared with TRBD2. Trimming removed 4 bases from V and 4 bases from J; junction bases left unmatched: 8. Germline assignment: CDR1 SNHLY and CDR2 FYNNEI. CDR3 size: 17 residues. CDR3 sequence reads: CASSGSTSGGRYNEQFF. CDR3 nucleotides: TGTGCCAGCAGTGGGTCGACTAGCGGGGGCCGGTACAATGAGCAGTTCTTC. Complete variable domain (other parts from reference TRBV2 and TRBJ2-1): EPEVTQTPSHQVTQMGQEVILRCVPISNHLYFYWYRQILGQKVEFLVSFYNNEISEKSEIFDDQFSVERPDGSNFTLKIRSTKLEDSAMYFCASSGSTSGGRYNEQFFGPGTRLTVL.

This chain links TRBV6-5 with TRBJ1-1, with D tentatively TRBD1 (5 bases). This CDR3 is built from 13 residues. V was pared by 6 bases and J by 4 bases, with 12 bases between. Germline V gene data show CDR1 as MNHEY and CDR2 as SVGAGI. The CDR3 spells CASRAGLATEAFF. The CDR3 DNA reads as TGTGCCAGCAGAGCAGGGTTGGCCACTGAAGCTTTCTTT.